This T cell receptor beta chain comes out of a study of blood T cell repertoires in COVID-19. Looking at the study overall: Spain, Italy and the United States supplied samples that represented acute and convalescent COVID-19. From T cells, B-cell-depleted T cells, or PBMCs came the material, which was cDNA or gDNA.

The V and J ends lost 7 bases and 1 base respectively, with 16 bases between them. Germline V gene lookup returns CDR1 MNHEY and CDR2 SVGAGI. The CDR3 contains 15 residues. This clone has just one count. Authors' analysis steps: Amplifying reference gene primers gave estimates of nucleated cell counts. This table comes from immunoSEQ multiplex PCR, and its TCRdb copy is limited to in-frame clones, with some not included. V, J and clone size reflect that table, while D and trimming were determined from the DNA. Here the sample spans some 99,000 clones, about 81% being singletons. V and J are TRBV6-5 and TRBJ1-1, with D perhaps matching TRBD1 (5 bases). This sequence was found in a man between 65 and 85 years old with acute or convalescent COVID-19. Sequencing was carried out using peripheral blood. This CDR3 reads CASNPLGGKNTEAFF. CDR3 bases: TGTGCCAGCAACCCATTGGGGGGGAAGAACACTGAAGCTTTCTTT.